This TCR beta chain derives from a study of blood T cell repertoires in COVID-19. At the level of the study: Some COVID-19 samples were acute and others convalescent; all came from the United States, Italy and Spain. From T cells, B-cell-depleted T cells, or PBMCs came the material, which was cDNA or gDNA.

V trimming: 5 bases; J trimming: 4 bases; junction bases outside the gene matches: 9. Germline assignment: CDR1 SGHTA and CDR2 FQGTGA. CDR3 length: 16 amino acids. Patients at the Seattle site were enrolled during active infection and followed longitudinally. Authors' data handling: Estimation of nucleated cell counts relied on the amplification of reference gene primers. Libraries were prepared by immunoSEQ multiplex PCR; TCRdb keeps only in-frame clonotypes and omits some of them. The D gene and trimming were derived from the DNA, and the V and J assignments and clone size from that table. The data show roughly 570,000 clones, roughly nine tenths seen once.

Sequencing input: peripheral blood. The chain couples TRBV7-3 to TRBJ2-7, with 12 positions matching TRBD2. The TCR comes from a woman in her forties or fifties with COVID-19, enrolled during active disease. CDR3 protein: CASSPSTSGGIYEQYF. The CDR3 DNA is TGTGCCAGCAGCCCATCTACTAGCGGGGGGATATACGAGCAGTACTTC. The variable domain in full, completed from reference TRBV7-3 and TRBJ2-7, reads GAGVSQTPSNKVTEKGKYVELRCDPISGHTALYWYRQSLGQGPEFLIYFQGTGAADDSGLPNDRFFAVRPEGSVSTLKIQRTERGDSAVYLCASSPSTSGGIYEQYFGPGTRLTVT.